Following are 31 T cell receptor beta chains from one sample sequenced in a study of blood T cell repertoires in COVID-19. Here immunoSEQ multiplex PCR was the method, and the copy in TCRdb shows in-frame clones only, minus some. The table lists some 140,000 clones, more than 80% of them singletons. Sample: peripheral blood. All receptors derive from a human donor in a cohort sampled during active COVID-19.

V gene TRBV27 combines with J gene TRBJ1-5; TRBD1 matches 12 bases. The CDR3 loop spans 16 amino acids. Germline trimming cut 6 bases from V and 4 bases from J; bases unmatched to any gene: 7. Germline loops: CDR1 MNHEY, CDR2 SMNVEV (reference sequence). The CDR3 DNA follows: TGTGCCAGCAGGGAGGGACAGGGGGCTCCGAATCAGCCCCAGCATTTT. Its translation: CASREGQGAPNQPQHF.

This clone is a singleton in its sample. The chain employs TRBV7-9 and TRBJ2-7; tentatively, D is TRBD1 (6 bases). V lost 1 base and J lost 5, with 12 bases in between. Germline V gene sequence: CDR1 SEHNR, CDR2 FQNEAQ (reference sequence). This CDR3 has 14 residues. CDR3 amino acids: CASSLERQAHEQYV. Here the CDR3 DNA reads TGTGCCAGCAGCTTAGAAAGACAGGCCCACGAGCAGTACGTC.

The genes are TRBV7-2 and TRBJ1-3, with 9 bases fitting TRBD1. The CDR3 spans 16 residues. Trimming at V came to 2 bases and at J to 3 bases, leaving 5 bases not matched to a gene. Germline-derived CDR1 and CDR2 are SGHTA and FQGNSA. The CDR3 loop is CASSLKQGAGGNTIYF. DNA of the CDR3: TGTGCCAGCAGCTTAAAACAGGGGGCGGGTGGAAACACCATATATTTT.

J is TRBJ1-2 and V is TRBV6-5; a weak D match, TRBD1 (5 bases). Looked up from germline, CDR1 is MNHEY and CDR2 is SVGAGI. Trimming took off 6 bases at V and 1 base at J, with 6 bases between the two ends. The CDR3 extends over 12 amino acids. The DNA for the CDR3 is TGTGCCAGCAGCCAGGGTAACTATGGCTACACCTTC. Protein: CASSQGNYGYTF.

This chain links TRBV23-1 with TRBJ2-1, with TRBD1 as a possible D gene (5 bases). TRBV23-1 is an open reading frame whose function is uncertain. This CDR3 has 14 residues. V shed 4 bases and J shed 4 bases, with 11 bases lying between them. The CDR3: CASSPTGPYNEQFF. In DNA form, the CDR3 reads TGCGCCAGCAGTCCAACAGGCCCTTACAATGAGCAGTTCTTC.

This chain links TRBV9 with TRBJ1-2, with 11 bases identical to TRBD1. This CDR3 is built from 15 residues. Trimming removed 4 bases from V and 7 bases from J; junction bases left unmatched: 9. The germline V gene encodes CDR1 SGDLS and CDR2 YYNGEE. CDR3 region: CASSLRDRGLFGYTF. The CDR3 DNA sequence: TGTGCCAGCAGCCTACGGGACAGGGGGTTATTTGGCTACACCTTC.

V gene TRBV5-1 combines with J gene TRBJ1-2; TRBD1 might be the D (5 bases). CDR1 and CDR2 (germline): SGHRS, YFSETQ. The length of the CDR3 is 16 residues. V was cut by 0 bases and J by 7 bases, with 19 bases left in between. CDR3 bases: TGCGCCAGCAGCTTGGGGCCCCCAGGGATGATTCGTGGCTACACCTTC. Translating gives CASSLGPPGMIRGYTF.

This rearrangement joins TRBV6-5 to TRBJ1-3; no firm D call. The CDR3 runs to 13 residues. V lost 2 bases to trimming and J lost 6 bases, with 8 bases between them. Germline lookup yields CDR1 MNHEY and CDR2 SVGAGI. The chain's CDR3 is CASSYRGTNTIYF. DNA for the CDR3: TGTGCCAGCAGTTACCGGGGTACAAACACCATATATTTT.

The chain combines TRBV9 with TRBJ2-5; 10 bases match TRBD2. CDR3 length: 16 amino acids. CDR1 is SGDLS, CDR2 YYNGEE, per germline. V shed 4 bases and J 9 bases; nucleotides not matched to a gene: 15. The CDR3 coding sequence is TGTGCCAGCAGCCCCGGGGGACTAGCGAGCCCCAGGGCCCAGTACTTC. It encodes CASSPGGLASPRAQYF.

The chain employs TRBV11-1 and TRBJ2-3, with D possibly being TRBD2 (6 bases). CDR3 length equals 15 residues. Germline CDR1 SGHAT, CDR2 FQDESV (reference sequence). V lost 6 bases, J lost 0 bases, and 13 bases lay in between. CDR3 sequence reads: CASRPYSGSTDTQYF. The CDR3 coding sequence is TGTGCCAGCAGACCGTATAGCGGTAGCACAGATACGCAGTATTTT.

V gene TRBV7-8 combines with J gene TRBJ2-7; 9 bases fit TRBD1. Looked up from germline, CDR1 is SGHVS and CDR2 is FQNEAQ. After removal of 5 bases from V and 7 bases from J, the junction contained 9 bases not matched to a gene. This CDR3 has 14 residues. The CDR3 DNA is TGTGCCAGCAGCATCCGGGACAGGGTGGGAGAGCAGTACTTC. As protein: CASSIRDRVGEQYF.

The chain is built from TRBV9 and TRBJ2-2, with 10 bases aligning to TRBD2. CDR1 SGDLS and CDR2 YYNGEE come from the germline V gene. V shed 1 base and J 7 bases; nucleotides not matched to a gene: 7. This CDR3 has 16 residues. The CDR3 coding sequence is TGTGCCAGCAGCGTACCAAGCGGGGGGGCCAACGGGGAGCTGTTTTTT. Its translation: CASSVPSGGANGELFF.

The gene calls are TRBV9 and TRBJ2-2; D unresolved. CDR1 and CDR2 from the germline V gene are SGDLS and YYNGEE. V lost 5 bases and J 2 bases, leaving 4 bases between the germline ends. This CDR3 is 12 amino acids long. DNA of the CDR3: TGTGCCAGCAGTGGCAACACCGGGGAGCTGTTTTTT. Protein sequence: CASSGNTGELFF.

This chain links TRBV24-1 with TRBJ2-3, with TRBD2 as a possible D gene (6 bases). Germline CDR1 and CDR2: KGHDR and SFDVKD. The CDR3 extends over 13 amino acids. V shed 9 bases and J shed 5 bases, with 14 bases lying between them. In nucleotides, the CDR3 is TGTGCCACCGCTGGGCGGGGATTAGATACGCAGTATTTT. Its translation is CATAGRGLDTQYF.

This clone was recorded a few times. The gene calls are TRBV7-9 and TRBJ2-7, with 10 bases identical to TRBD2. Germline lookup yields CDR1 SEHNR and CDR2 FQNEAQ (reference sequence). The CDR3 extends over 14 amino acids. V was pared by 5 bases and J by 5 bases, with 6 bases of the junction left unmatched. This CDR3 reads CASSPKGTSDEQYV. CDR3 DNA sequence: TGTGCCAGCAGCCCCAAAGGGACTAGCGACGAGCAGTACGTC.

The CDR3 loop is CASTQTGVNTEAFF. The DNA of the CDR3 is TGTGCCAGCACCCAGACAGGGGTGAACACTGAAGCTTTCTTT. The chain employs TRBV13 and TRBJ1-1; 8 nucleotides align to TRBD1. Germline V gene sequence: CDR1 PRHDT, CDR2 FYEKMQ (reference sequence). This CDR3 is 14 amino acids long. V shed 7 bases, J shed 0 bases, and the junction held 4 bases outside the gene matches.

The V gene is TRBV28, the J gene TRBJ1-4; D is perhaps TRBD1 (6 bases). CDR1 is MDHEN and CDR2 is SYDVKM in the germline V gene. Trimming removed 3 bases at V and 8 bases at J, with 16 bases between. This CDR3 region has 15 residues. Here the CDR3 reads CASSLGGPSREKLFF. The CDR3 nucleotides are TGTGCCAGCAGTTTGGGGGGGCCATCAAGGGAAAAACTGTTTTTT.

The chain combines TRBV5-1 with TRBJ1-3; D might be TRBD1 (6 bases). V was clipped by 1 base and J by 2 bases, with 10 bases between them. Germline CDR1 is SGHRS and CDR2 is YFSETQ. The CDR3 length is 15 residues. The CDR3 sequence: CASSLNTGTGNTIYF. The CDR3 region has the DNA TGCGCCAGCAGCTTGAACACAGGGACTGGAAACACCATATATTTT.

The chain uses TRBV5-1 and TRBJ1-2; a weak D match, TRBD1 (5 bases). The CDR3 totals 12 residues. Germline assignment: CDR1 SGHRS and CDR2 YFSETQ. V was pared by 0 bases and J by 6 bases, with 6 bases between. The CDR3 region has the DNA TGCGCCAGCAGCTTGGGCAGGGATGGCTACACCTTC. This encodes CASSLGRDGYTF.

The V and J genes are TRBV12-3 or TRBV12-4 and TRBJ1-4, with D maybe TRBD1 (5 bases). The CDR3 length is 13 residues. The V end was cut by 4 bases, the J end by 6 bases, with 9 bases between. CDR3 in amino acids: CASSSSGDEKLFF. CDR3 sequence (DNA): TGTGCCAGCAGTTCGTCGGGGGATGAAAAACTGTTTTTT.

This sequence joins TRBV14 and TRBJ2-2; D call uncertain. CDR3 length equals 14 residues. Germline CDR1 and CDR2: SGHDN and FVKESK. With 0 bases removed from V and 1 base from J, the gap between germline ends came to 3 bases. The CDR3 nucleotides are TGTGCCAGCAGCCAAGATCGGAACACCGGGGAGCTGTTTTTT. Protein: CASSQDRNTGELFF.

Here the CDR3 reads CASSPDGVAGGTDTQYF. The CDR3 coding sequence is TGCGCCAGCAGCCCAGATGGGGTAGCGGGAGGCACAGATACGCAGTATTTT. The chain employs TRBV5-1 and TRBJ2-3; TRBD2 matches 9 bases. Trimming at V came to 4 bases and at J to 1 base, leaving 10 bases not matched to a gene. Germline V gives CDR1 SGHRS, CDR2 YFSETQ. This CDR3 comprises 17 residues.

This rearrangement joins TRBV5-6 to TRBJ1-5; D is possibly TRBD1 (6 bases). There are 13 residues in the CDR3. Germline V gene lookup returns CDR1 SGHDT and CDR2 YYEEEE. V lost 5 bases and J 6 bases, leaving 12 bases between the germline ends. The chain's CDR3 is CASRKGDRQPQHF. CDR3 DNA sequence: TGTGCCAGCAGAAAGGGGGACCGTCAGCCCCAGCATTTT.

The chain links TRBV5-1 to TRBJ2-2; 7 bases map to TRBD2. The ends lost 2 bases at V and 5 bases at J; junction bases unmatched: 3. The CDR3 covers 14 residues. Germline CDR1 reads SGHRS; CDR2 reads YFSETQ. The CDR3, as DNA: TGCGCCAGCAGCTTTGCGGGAGAGACCGGGGAGCTGTTTTTT. Translated, it gives CASSFAGETGELFF.

The J gene is TRBJ1-3, the V gene TRBV15, with D hard to call. This CDR3 spans 16 amino acids. V was pared by 1 base and J by 2 bases, with 12 bases between. Per the germline V gene, CDR1 is LNHNV and CDR2 is YYDKDF (reference sequence). The CDR3 DNA reads TGTGCCACCAGCAGAGGGGCCCATGTGGCTGGAAACACCATATATTTT. Translating gives CATSRGAHVAGNTIYF. Full variable domain (missing parts from reference TRBV15 and TRBJ1-3): DAMVIQNPRYQVTQFGKPVTLSCSQTLNHNVMYWYQQKSSQAPKLLFHYYDKDFNNEADTPDNFQSRRPNTSFCFLDIRSPGLGDTAMYLCATSRGAHVAGNTIYFGEGSWLTVV.

Of note for this clone: Mismatch with germline at one junction end may stem from a read error. V and J are TRBV5-6 and TRBJ1-6, with 7 bases aligning to TRBD1. The germline V gene encodes CDR1 SGHDT and CDR2 YYEEEE. This CDR3 comprises 12 residues. As DNA, the CDR3 is TGTGCCAGCAGCTTGGCTACTGGGACAGCCCTATTT. It yields the protein CASSLATGTALF.

The chain combines TRBV11-3 with TRBJ2-3; 7 bases line up with TRBD2. CDR3 length equals 13 residues. Germline V CDR1 and CDR2: SGHNT, YENEEA. V shed 6 bases, J shed 8 bases, and the junction held 8 bases outside the gene matches. CDR3: CASSPRPSGTQYF. The CDR3 DNA reads as TGTGCCAGCAGTCCACGGCCTAGCGGTACGCAGTATTTT.

The V and J genes are TRBV24-1 and TRBJ1-2; D ambiguous. The CDR3 length is 12 residues. The germline CDR1 and CDR2 sequences are KGHDR and SFDVKD. With 2 bases removed from V and 7 bases from J, the gap between germline ends came to 7 bases. The DNA for the CDR3 is TGTGCCACCAGTGATTCGGTCGGTGGCTACACCTTC. Amino acid sequence: CATSDSVGGYTF.

The chain joins TRBV2 to TRBJ1-2; D not resolved. CDR1 and CDR2 from the germline V gene are SNHLY and FYNNEI. This CDR3 is built from 11 residues. V was clipped by 7 bases and J by 6 bases, with 9 bases between them. The CDR3 loop is CASTETDGYTF. The DNA for the CDR3 is TGTGCCAGCACGGAGACTGATGGCTACACCTTC.

This clone has just a few counts. The chain has TRBV28 and TRBJ1-2; D is perhaps TRBD1 (5 bases). Germline V gene sequence: CDR1 MDHEN, CDR2 SYDVKM. This CDR3 spans 17 amino acids. Between the trimmed V and J ends, which lost 5 bases and 4 bases, there was a span of 23 bases. The CDR3 spells CASSTKTSVWGVYGYTF. As DNA, the CDR3 is TGTGCCAGCAGTACTAAAACAAGTGTGTGGGGGGTCTATGGCTACACCTTC.

This clone was observed once. The chain recombines TRBV19 with TRBJ2-2; D remains ambiguous. CDR1 and CDR2 from the germline V gene are LNHDA and SQIVND (reference sequence). Trimming took 3 bases from V and 0 from J, leaving 8 bases between them. CDR3 length: 15 residues. In DNA, the CDR3 is TGTGCCAGTAGTATTGGCACAGCGAACACCGGGGAGCTGTTTTTT. This codes for CASSIGTANTGELFF. The entire variable domain, with the rest obtained from reference TRBV19 and TRBJ2-2, is as follows: DGGITQSPKYLFRKEGQNVTLSCEQNLNHDAMYWYRQDPGQGLRLIYYSQIVNDFQKGDIAEGYSVSREKKESFPLTVTSAQKNPTAFYLCASSIGTANTGELFFGEGSRLTVL.